The 13 T cell receptor beta chains below were found in one sample sequenced in a study of OX40 agonist ivuxolimab in advanced cancers. TCRdb keeps only in-frame clones here, not all; method: immunoSEQ multiplex PCR. The data show about 99,000 clones, more than 85% seen once. The sample in question was CD4+ or CD8+ T cells sorted from blood, obtained in a trial of the OX40 agonist ivuxolimab. These receptors were collected from an adult with an advanced solid tumor such as melanoma, head and neck, liver or kidney cancer.

This sequence joins TRBV27 and TRBJ1-1, with TRBD1 as a possible D gene (5 bases). V was shortened by 3 bases and J by 1 base, with 9 bases between the two germline ends. The germline CDR1 and CDR2 sequences are MNHEY and SMNVEV (reference sequence). The CDR3 sequence is 14 residues long. CDR3 DNA sequence: TGTGCCAGCAGTTTTGGGCAGGGGAACACTGAAGCTTTCTTT. The encoded protein is CASSFGQGNTEAFF.

This chain links TRBV5-6 with TRBJ2-5; the match to TRBD2 covers 13 bases. The CDR3 is made up of 17 amino acids. CDR1 is SGHDT, CDR2 YYEEEE, per germline. Unmatched junction bases numbered 11, after V lost 2 bases and J lost 7 bases. The CDR3 reads CASSLPGLAGELGTQYF. The CDR3 DNA sequence: TGTGCCAGCAGCTTACCTGGACTAGCGGGAGAGCTGGGGACCCAGTACTTC. The variable domain in full, completed from reference TRBV5-6 and TRBJ2-5, reads DAGVTQSPTHLIKTRGQQVTLRCSPKSGHDTVSWYQQALGQGPQFIFQYYEEEERQRGNFPDRFSGHQFPNYSSELNVNALLLGDSALYLCASSLPGLAGELGTQYFGPGTRLLVL.

The J gene is TRBJ2-1, the V gene TRBV7-3, with TRBD2 matching 7 bases. The CDR3 consists of 15 residues. The germline V gene encodes CDR1 SGHTA and CDR2 FQGTGA. With V trimmed by 4 bases and J by 1 base, 4 bases remained unmatched. CDR3 nucleotides: TGTGCCAGCAGCTCGGGAGGAAGATCCTACAATGAGCAGTTCTTC. Its translation is CASSSGGRSYNEQFF.

V gene TRBV28 combines with J gene TRBJ2-2; TRBD2 might be the D (5 bases). This CDR3 region has 15 residues. Between the trimmed V and J ends, which lost 7 bases and 3 bases, there was a span of 15 bases. The germline CDR1 and CDR2 sequences are MDHEN and SYDVKM. The CDR3 reads CASTHPRGYTGELFF. The CDR3 nucleotides read TGTGCCAGCACCCACCCACGAGGGTACACCGGGGAGCTGTTTTTT.

The DNA for the CDR3 is TGTGCCAGCAGCCGGTTTGGGACTAGCGGGAGCAGGAACGAGCAGTACTTC. Translated, it gives CASSRFGTSGSRNEQYF. V gene TRBV7-2 combines with J gene TRBJ2-7, with 14 bases fitting TRBD2. Germline trimming cut 5 bases from V and 5 bases from J; bases unmatched to any gene: 11. Per germline, CDR1 SGHTA and CDR2 FQGNSA. CDR3 length: 17 residues.

V and J are TRBV28 and TRBJ1-3; D gene ambiguous. Trimming removed 2 bases at V and 0 bases at J, with 11 bases between. The CDR3 has 16 residues. The germline V gene has CDR1 MDHEN and CDR2 SYDVKM. CDR3 sequence: CASSLGLSYSGNTIYF. Here the CDR3 DNA reads TGTGCCAGCAGTTTAGGGCTGTCTTACTCTGGAAACACCATATATTTT.

This sequence joins TRBV6-5 and TRBJ1-2; the match to TRBD1 covers 8 bases. The CDR3 spans 14 residues. The germline V gene encodes CDR1 MNHEY and CDR2 SVGAGI. Germline trimming cut 6 bases from V and 7 bases from J; bases unmatched to any gene: 10. The CDR3 loop is CASSVRGRTAGYTF. CDR3 DNA: TGTGCCAGCAGCGTCAGGGGGCGAACTGCTGGCTACACCTTC.

In this sample, this clone turned up once. The gene calls are TRBV18 and TRBJ2-7, with D possibly being TRBD2 (6 bases). Germline CDR1 and CDR2: KGHSH and LQKENI. Trimming left V 4 bases short and J 0 bases short, with 19 bases between. The CDR3 runs 17 residues. CDR3 sequence: CASSRPRVAGSSYEQYF. The CDR3 nucleotides read TGTGCCAGCTCACGACCCCGAGTCGCGGGGAGCTCCTACGAGCAGTACTTC.

J is TRBJ2-5 and V is TRBV7-9; D not certain. Germline values: CDR1 SEHNR, CDR2 FQNEAQ (reference sequence). V lost 0 bases, J lost 2 bases, and 1 base lay in between. The CDR3 is 12 amino acids. The DNA of the CDR3 is TGTGCCAGCAGCTTAGCACAAGAGACCCAGTACTTC. Translating it yields CASSLAQETQYF.

This chain uses TRBV7-8 with TRBJ2-5, with D perhaps TRBD1 (6 bases). Germline V gene lookup returns CDR1 SGHVS and CDR2 FQNEAQ. V gave up 1 base and J gave up 1 base, with 13 bases separating them. The CDR3 spans 16 residues. The CDR3 nucleotides read TGTGCCAGCAGCTTAGGGGGGCCCTCCCTCCAAGAGACCCAGTACTTC. Protein: CASSLGGPSLQETQYF.

The V and J genes are TRBV28 and TRBJ1-3; D not certain. V shed 2 bases and J shed 5 bases, with 7 bases lying between them. This CDR3 spans 13 amino acids. Per germline, CDR1 MDHEN and CDR2 SYDVKM. The CDR3 spells CASSLGERNTIYF. CDR3 nucleotide sequence: TGTGCCAGCAGTTTAGGGGAGAGAAACACCATATATTTT.

V usage is TRBV7-2 and J usage is TRBJ2-2, with 14 bases identical to TRBD2. The germline CDR1 and CDR2 sequences are SGHTA and FQGNSA. V shed 3 bases and J 4 bases; nucleotides not matched to a gene: 4. This CDR3 is 17 amino acids long. In nucleotides, the CDR3 is TGTGCCAGCAGCTTCGGACTAGCGGGAGGACCCACCGGGGAGCTGTTTTTT. Amino acids: CASSFGLAGGPTGELFF.

V gene TRBV5-1 combines with J gene TRBJ1-5; 7 nucleotides align to TRBD1. The CDR3 contains 14 residues. The germline gives CDR1 SGHRS, CDR2 YFSETQ. Germline trimming cut 2 bases from V and 7 bases from J; bases unmatched to any gene: 6. CDR3 sequence: CASSFRQGGQPQHF. CDR3 sequence (DNA): TGCGCCAGCAGCTTTAGACAGGGCGGACAGCCCCAGCATTTT.